This TCR beta chain derives from a study of blood T cell repertoires in COVID-19. Sequencing was performed with immunoSEQ multiplex PCR; in TCRdb, only in-frame clones are kept and a portion is missing. The sample carries roughly 190,000 clones, over 75% recorded once. Trimming took off 2 bases at V and 0 bases at J, with 12 bases between the two ends. This CDR3 has 16 amino acids. CDR1 and CDR2 from the germline V gene are LGHNA and YNFKEQ. The source of this sequence is a woman between 40 and 55 years old who had recovered from COVID-19. The chain joins TRBV4-2 to TRBJ2-3; no definite D call. Sequencing used peripheral blood. The CDR3 region is CASSQNPGSSTDTQYF. The CDR3 bases are TGTGCCAGCAGCCAAAATCCAGGCTCTAGCACAGATACGCAGTATTTT.